The entry below gives a single TCR beta chain sequence along with its context. The sample originates from a study of blood T cell repertoires in COVID-19. Looking at the study overall: Samples representing acute and convalescent COVID-19 were sourced from the United States, Italy and Spain. Sources were T cells, B-cell-depleted T cells, or PBMCs; the material itself was cDNA or gDNA.

Per germline, CDR1 MDHEN and CDR2 SYDVKM. The V gene lost 8 bases and the J gene lost 4 bases, with 14 bases spanning the gap. The CDR3 loop spans 13 amino acids. In the authors' methods: Estimation of nucleated cell counts was performed using reference gene primer amplification. The method was immunoSEQ multiplex PCR; TCRdb's version includes in-frame clones alone and lacks a portion of them. V and J calls plus clone size are reproduced from that table; the DNA served to infer D and trimming. Of around 170,000 clones listed, 89% are singletons. Material for sequencing was peripheral blood. This TCR was recovered from a man younger than 35 who had recovered from COVID-19. The chain combines TRBV28 with TRBJ1-1; D is ambiguous. CDR3 in DNA: TGTGCCAGCGGGCATCCCGTCGGCACTGAAGCTTTCTTT. It is translated as CASGHPVGTEAFF.